The TCR beta chain under discussion was sequenced for a study of T cell changes during pregnancy in multiple sclerosis. The V and J ends lost 6 bases and 5 bases respectively, with 19 bases between them. Germline V gives CDR1 MNHEY, CDR2 SVGAGI. The CDR3 consists of 15 residues. Clones were sequenced by immunoSEQ multiplex PCR, and TCRdb holds only the in-frame ones, with some missing. The repertoire holds around 78,000 clones, 93% seen once, with 2.5% in the top ten. The chain employs TRBV6-5 and TRBJ1-2, with D hard to call. The sample in question was peripheral blood, obtained in the second trimester of pregnancy. This clonotype originated in a female donor with multiple sclerosis, enrolled in a pregnancy study. The chain's CDR3 is CASSRVPPQAYGYTF. CDR3 bases: TGTGCCAGCAGCCGCGTCCCCCCTCAGGCATATGGCTACACCTTC.